The subject of this entry is one T cell receptor (beta chain). The antigen is unknown. The data are from a study of identical twins. Template switching (which added a universal primer site) was used, and cDNA carried unique molecular identifiers. TCRdb fed the 5' RACE reads into MiXCR, producing one record per CDR3 protein. The sample shows about 530,000 distinct CDR3 sequences, about a fifth of them seen only once. This CDR3 comprises 14 residues. V lost 1 base to trimming and J lost 5 bases, with 12 bases between them. Germline values: CDR1 SGHAT, CDR2 FQNNGV. The study's findings and limits: It was cross-sectional statistical analysis, not following the same donors, that the conclusions relied on. Models underestimated TCR alpha sharing (out-of-frame) in monozygotic twins. Fewer insertions characterized abundant cord blood beta clonotypes, whereas memory repertoires showed none.

In addition, the sample was reused for a study of yellow fever vaccine responses in identical twins.

The chain carries TRBV11-2 and TRBJ2-7; D gene unclear. The receptor's source is a woman younger than 35 in good health. Source material: CD4+ T cells sorted from blood. CDR3: CASSLGLGFDEQYV. DNA of the CDR3: TGTGCCAGCAGCTTAGGGTTAGGGTTCGACGAGCAGTACGTC.